This T cell receptor (beta chain) was obtained from a study of technical replicates of blood from several donors. Measured with immunoSEQ multiplex PCR; TCRdb has only the in-frame clones, and not every one. Among fewer than 85,000 clones, 90% to 95% were seen once, and the ten largest hold 0.25%. There are 14 residues in the CDR3. Between the trimmed V and J ends, which lost 2 bases and 5 bases, there was a span of 13 bases. Germline CDR1 MNHEY, CDR2 SMNVEV (reference sequence). The sequence derives from a human donor in good health. V is TRBV27 and J is TRBJ2-7; TRBD1 might be the D (6 bases). The material sequenced was T cells isolated from PBMCs. The CDR3 sequence is CASSLGTLVNEQYF. DNA of the CDR3: TGTGCCAGCAGTTTAGGGACACTGGTTAACGAGCAGTACTTC.